This entry lists 32 T cell receptor beta chains sequenced from one sample in a study of OX40 agonist ivuxolimab in advanced cancers. Here immunoSEQ multiplex PCR was the method, and the copy in TCRdb shows in-frame clones only, minus some. The sample comprises 70,000 to 85,000 clones, approximately 88% of which are singletons, and less than 2.5% rests with the top ten. The sequences come from CD4+ or CD8+ T cells sorted from blood, collected in a trial of the OX40 agonist ivuxolimab. The receptors derive from an adult with an advanced solid tumor such as melanoma, head and neck, liver or kidney cancer.

The rearrangement joins TRBV7-2 to TRBJ2-7, with D tentatively TRBD1 or TRBD2 (6 bases each). With 2 bases removed from V and 4 bases from J, the gap between germline ends came to 15 bases. Germline loops: CDR1 SGHTA, CDR2 FQGNSA. The CDR3 totals 15 residues. The CDR3 sequence is CASSLREGGSYEQYF. CDR3 bases: TGTGCCAGCAGCTTAAGGGAAGGGGGGAGTTACGAGCAGTACTTC. Variable domain in full (rest from reference TRBV7-2 and TRBJ2-7): GAGVSQSPSNKVTEKGKDVELRCDPISGHTALYWYRQSLGQGLEFLIYFQGNSAPDKSGLPSDRFSAERTGGSVSTLTIQRTQQEDSAVYLCASSLREGGSYEQYFGPGTRLTVT.

This rearrangement joins TRBV19 to TRBJ1-5; D is unresolved. This CDR3 is 16 amino acids long. The germline V gene encodes CDR1 LNHDA and CDR2 SQIVND (reference sequence). Trimming pared 3 bases from V and 2 bases from J, leaving 14 bases between. CDR3 sequence: CASSIHVLLRNQPQHF. The CDR3, as DNA: TGTGCCAGTAGTATTCATGTCCTCCTTCGCAATCAGCCCCAGCATTTT.

The V and J genes are TRBV19 and TRBJ2-3; TRBD1 or TRBD2 may be the D gene (5 bases each). V gave up 8 bases and J gave up 2 bases, with 14 bases separating them. This CDR3 spans 14 amino acids. Germline assignment: CDR1 LNHDA and CDR2 SQIVND (reference sequence). The CDR3 loop reads CASSDGAFTDTQYF. The DNA for the CDR3 is TGTGCCAGTTCCGACGGGGCCTTCACAGATACGCAGTATTTT. Supplemented by reference TRBV19 and TRBJ2-3, the full variable domain reads DGGITQSPKYLFRKEGQNVTLSCEQNLNHDAMYWYRQDPGQGLRLIYYSQIVNDFQKGDIAEGYSVSREKKESFPLTVTSAQKNPTAFYLCASSDGAFTDTQYFGPGTRLTVL.

The rearrangement links TRBV30 to TRBJ1-4; a possible D gene is TRBD1 (5 bases). Trimming removed 1 base at V and 8 bases at J, with 11 bases between. CDR1 is GTSNPN and CDR2 is SVGIG in the germline V gene (reference sequence). The CDR3 is 13 amino acids. The CDR3 bases are TGTGCCTGGAGTGCGAGCGGGGCCGAAAAACTGTTTTTT. It is translated as CAWSASGAEKLFF. The full variable domain, its missing parts supplied by reference TRBV30 and TRBJ1-4, is SQTIHQWPATLVQPVGSPLSLECTVEGTSNPNLYWYRQAAGRGLQLLFYSVGIGQISSEVPQNLSASRPQDRQFILSSKKLLLSDSGFYLCAWSASGAEKLFFGSGTQLSVL.

V and J are TRBV9 and TRBJ2-2; tentatively, D is TRBD2 (7 bases). The CDR3 is 16 amino acids. CDR1 and CDR2 from the germline V gene are SGDLS and YYNGEE. V lost 0 bases and J lost 4, with 13 bases in between. The CDR3 protein is CASSVGARGGTGELFF. The CDR3 bases are TGTGCCAGCAGCGTAGGGGCTAGGGGGGGCACCGGGGAGCTGTTTTTT.

The chain recombines TRBV18 with TRBJ2-5, with D perhaps matching TRBD1 or TRBD2 (5 bases each). Trimming shortened V by 0 bases and J by 1 base, and 6 bases separated the two germline ends. The length of the CDR3 is 14 residues. Germline values: CDR1 KGHSH, CDR2 LQKENI. The CDR3 here is CASSPPGVQETQYF. CDR3 nucleotides: TGTGCCAGCTCACCACCGGGGGTCCAAGAGACCCAGTACTTC.

V gene TRBV5-1 combines with J gene TRBJ2-7; D could derive from TRBD1 or TRBD2 (5 bases each). This CDR3 is built from 15 residues. The germline V and J ends were trimmed by 0 bases and 2 bases, with 12 bases remaining between them. CDR1 and CDR2 (germline): SGHRS, YFSETQ. CDR3 in amino acids: CASSLAVGEAYEQYF. The CDR3 DNA sequence: TGCGCCAGCAGCTTGGCCGTGGGGGAAGCCTACGAGCAGTACTTC. The whole variable domain, filled in from reference TRBV5-1 and TRBJ2-7, reads KAGVTQTPRYLIKTRGQQVTLSCSPISGHRSVSWYQQTPGQGLQFLFEYFSETQRNKGNFPGRFSGRQFSNSRSEMNVSTLELGDSALYLCASSLAVGEAYEQYFGPGTRLTVT.

This sequence joins TRBV19 and TRBJ1-1; 12 positions match TRBD1. CDR1 is LNHDA, CDR2 SQIVND, per germline (reference sequence). CDR3 length: 16 residues. V lost 3 bases and J lost 6; bases outside the gene matches: 8. The CDR3 DNA reads as TGTGCCAGTAGTATCGGGACAGGGGGCATAATCCCTGAAGCTTTCTTT. It is translated as CASSIGTGGIIPEAFF.

V is TRBV7-6 and J is TRBJ2-2; TRBD1 aligns across 8 bases. This CDR3 is 17 amino acids long. Germline loops: CDR1 SGHVS, CDR2 FNYEAQ. V shed 0 bases and J 3 bases; nucleotides not matched to a gene: 6. CDR3: CASSLAVQGADTGELFF. DNA for the CDR3: TGTGCCAGCAGCTTAGCGGTCCAGGGGGCCGACACCGGGGAGCTGTTTTTT.

This chain joins TRBV6-5 and TRBJ2-5, with 8 bases fitting TRBD1. Trimming took 0 bases from V and 3 from J; bases not matched to a gene: 3. The CDR3 sequence is 15 residues long. Germline CDR1 MNHEY, CDR2 SVGAGI. The CDR3: CASSYSTTGEETQYF. In DNA, the CDR3 is TGTGCCAGCAGTTACTCTACGACAGGGGAAGAGACCCAGTACTTC.

V and J are TRBV6-1 and TRBJ2-7; unclear D gene. Trimming stripped 4 bases from V and 1 base from J, with 11 bases between. Looked up from germline, CDR1 is MNHNS and CDR2 is SASEGT. The CDR3 length is 14 residues. The CDR3 is CASSGTHLSYEQYF. The DNA of the CDR3 is TGTGCCAGCAGTGGTACACACTTGTCCTACGAGCAGTACTTC.

The rearrangement joins TRBV5-4 to TRBJ2-1; D remains unclear. Germline CDR1 and CDR2: SGHNT and YYREEE (reference sequence). The CDR3 is 15 residues long. V was trimmed by 3 bases and J by 4 bases, leaving 14 bases between them. In DNA, the CDR3 is TGTGCCAGCAGCTCCGACTTTACACATTACAATGAGCAGTTCTTC. Translating gives CASSSDFTHYNEQFF.

The gene calls are TRBV19 and TRBJ1-3; D unresolved. The germline CDR1 and CDR2 sequences are LNHDA and SQIVND (reference sequence). V was trimmed by 4 bases and J by 2 bases, leaving 3 bases between them. This CDR3 spans 12 amino acids. CDR3 sequence reads: CASSTPGNTIYF. The CDR3 DNA is TGTGCCAGTAGTACTCCTGGAAACACCATATATTTT.

The CDR3 bases are TGTGCCAGCAGCTTGGGGGTTGCTCGGGACACTGAAGCTTTCTTT. It translates to CASSLGVARDTEAFF. This chain uses TRBV7-9 with TRBJ1-1; D is perhaps TRBD1 (5 bases). V was pared by 3 bases and J by 3 bases, with 14 bases between. Germline V gives CDR1 SEHNR, CDR2 FQNEAQ (reference sequence). The CDR3 sequence is 15 residues long.

This clone was observed a handful of times. The genes are TRBV14 and TRBJ1-4; D remains ambiguous. This CDR3 spans 14 amino acids. Trimming removed 4 bases from V and 0 bases from J, with 6 bases in between. Per the germline V gene, CDR1 is SGHDN and CDR2 is FVKESK. CDR3 DNA: TGTGCCAGCAGCCTCATCGCAACTAATGAAAAACTGTTTTTT. Protein: CASSLIATNEKLFF.

This chain connects TRBV4-2 to TRBJ2-3; no firm D call. Germline V CDR1 and CDR2: LGHNA, YNFKEQ. V lost 0 bases and J lost 7, with 8 bases in between. The CDR3 runs to 13 residues. The CDR3 DNA follows: TGTGCCAGCAGCCAAGATCGCCCGTATACGCAGTATTTT. As protein: CASSQDRPYTQYF.

The rearrangement links TRBV28 to TRBJ1-5; 9 bases are shared with TRBD1. Germline V gene sequence: CDR1 MDHEN, CDR2 SYDVKM. This CDR3 has 17 residues. V shed 6 bases and J 9 bases; nucleotides not matched to a gene: 18. DNA for the CDR3: TGTGCCAGCAGCGCAACCGGGACAGGGTATTCAGTACGGCCCCAGCATTTT. It encodes CASSATGTGYSVRPQHF.

The gene calls are TRBV28 and TRBJ2-5, with no clear D. CDR3 length: 12 amino acids. Germline assignment: CDR1 MDHEN and CDR2 SYDVKM. Trimming stripped 8 bases from V and 7 bases from J, with 14 bases between. Here the CDR3 reads CASAAAELTQYF. The CDR3 coding sequence is TGTGCCAGCGCTGCCGCGGAGTTGACCCAGTACTTC.

The rearrangement joins TRBV28 to TRBJ1-2; possible D gene TRBD1, 5 bases. Germline CDR1 is MDHEN and CDR2 is SYDVKM. CDR3 length: 12 amino acids. The V and J ends lost 6 bases and 5 bases respectively, with 10 bases between them. CDR3: CASSETEYGYTF. CDR3 DNA: TGTGCCAGCAGCGAGACAGAGTATGGCTACACCTTC.

J is TRBJ1-5 and V is TRBV28; tentatively, D is TRBD1 (6 bases). The V end lost 7 bases, the J end lost 10 bases, and 14 bases lay between the germline ends. CDR1 is MDHEN, CDR2 SYDVKM, per germline. This CDR3 comprises 12 residues. CDR3 bases: TGTGCCAGCACGATACAGGGCAAACCCCAGCATTTT. Its translation is CASTIQGKPQHF.

The chain is built from TRBV4-1 and TRBJ2-7; maybe TRBD2 (6 bases). CDR1 and CDR2 from the germline V gene are MGHRA and YSYEKL. The germline V and J ends were trimmed by 4 bases and 2 bases, with 15 bases remaining between them. The CDR3 runs to 15 residues. The CDR3 is CASSPSVAGPYEQYF. The CDR3, as DNA: TGCGCCAGCAGCCCGTCCGTGGCGGGGCCCTACGAGCAGTACTTC.

This clone was counted between two and nine times. The chain uses TRBV7-2 and TRBJ2-1; 8 nucleotides line up with TRBD2. The germline CDR1 and CDR2 sequences are SGHTA and FQGNSA. The J segment lost 8 bases and the V segment lost 3 bases, leaving 9 bases of the junction unmatched. The CDR3 totals 15 residues. DNA of the CDR3: TGTGCCAGCAGCTTCAGGGGCGGGGGGCCGGATGAGCAGTTCTTC. It encodes CASSFRGGGPDEQFF.

The V call is TRBV28, the J call TRBJ2-1; TRBD2 agrees at 12 bases. V shed 2 bases and J 6 bases; nucleotides not matched to a gene: 5. This CDR3 has 16 residues. Per germline, CDR1 MDHEN and CDR2 SYDVKM. The chain's CDR3 is CASSLTPGLAGNEQFF. In DNA, the CDR3 is TGTGCCAGCAGTTTAACGCCGGGACTAGCGGGCAATGAGCAGTTCTTC.

The chain is built from TRBV5-1 and TRBJ2-2, with 9 bases fitting TRBD1. The CDR3 loop spans 16 amino acids. Per the germline V gene, CDR1 is SGHRS and CDR2 is YFSETQ. V dropped 0 bases and J dropped 0; count of bases not matched to a gene: 0. CDR3 in DNA: TGCGCCAGCAGCTTGGGACAGGGGGCGAACACCGGGGAGCTGTTTTTT. Residues: CASSLGQGANTGELFF. Filled out from reference TRBV5-1 and TRBJ2-2, the complete variable domain reads KAGVTQTPRYLIKTRGQQVTLSCSPISGHRSVSWYQQTPGQGLQFLFEYFSETQRNKGNFPGRFSGRQFSNSRSEMNVSTLELGDSALYLCASSLGQGANTGELFFGEGSRLTVL.

The chain carries TRBV11-2 and TRBJ2-7; no reliable D call. The length of the CDR3 is 16 residues. Trimming removed 5 bases from V and 3 bases from J, with 20 bases in between. Germline V gene lookup returns CDR1 SGHAT and CDR2 FQNNGV. CDR3 sequence (DNA): TGTGCCAGCAGCCCCGTGGGCCTTGGCCCATACTACGAGCAGTACTTC. The encoded protein is CASSPVGLGPYYEQYF.

V and J are TRBV5-6 and TRBJ2-1; no definite D call. The V and J ends lost 0 bases and 3 bases respectively, with 16 bases between them. The CDR3 contains 17 residues. CDR1 is SGHDT and CDR2 is YYEEEE in the germline V gene. Written as DNA, the CDR3 is TGTGCCAGCAGCTTGGTCCTAGTGGTCGAAGTCTACAATGAGCAGTTCTTC. It codes for CASSLVLVVEVYNEQFF. The full variable domain, with the rest looked up from reference TRBV5-6 and TRBJ2-1, is DAGVTQSPTHLIKTRGQQVTLRCSPKSGHDTVSWYQQALGQGPQFIFQYYEEEERQRGNFPDRFSGHQFPNYSSELNVNALLLGDSALYLCASSLVLVVEVYNEQFFGPGTRLTVL.

This chain links TRBV19 with TRBJ1-5; a possible D gene is TRBD1 (6 bases). The CDR3 consists of 13 residues. Trimming shortened V by 7 bases and J by 6 bases, and 13 bases separated the two germline ends. CDR1 is LNHDA and CDR2 is SQIVND in the germline V gene (reference sequence). The CDR3 region is CASTDRVVQPQHF. The DNA of the CDR3 is TGTGCCAGTACGGACAGAGTAGTTCAGCCCCAGCATTTT.

This clone was seen only a few times. The V and J genes are TRBV4-2 and TRBJ1-4; TRBD1 matches at 8 bases. The trim removed 3 bases at V and 4 bases at J, leaving 4 bases unmatched. CDR1 LGHNA and CDR2 YNFKEQ come from the germline V gene. The CDR3 covers 15 residues. The CDR3 DNA sequence: TGTGCCAGCAGCCAGGGGACAGGCGATAATGAAAAACTGTTTTTT. This codes for CASSQGTGDNEKLFF.

The rearrangement links TRBV6-1 to TRBJ1-1; unclear D gene. CDR3 length equals 15 residues. V was pared by 5 bases and J by 9 bases, with 22 bases between. Germline V gene sequence: CDR1 MNHNS, CDR2 SASEGT. In DNA, the CDR3 is TGTGCCAGCAGTTTTCTGACGAACGGTCCTGATCAAGCTTTCTTT. Protein product: CASSFLTNGPDQAFF.

The rearrangement uses TRBV7-3 and TRBJ1-2, with D possibly matching TRBD1 (5 bases). Germline V CDR1 and CDR2: SGHTA, FQGTGA. V lost 3 bases and J lost 8, with 19 bases in between. CDR3 length: 15 amino acids. The CDR3 DNA reads TGTGCCAGCAGCTTGACAACGGGGCCTGGAGGCGGCTACACCTTC. As protein: CASSLTTGPGGGYTF.

V and J are TRBV18 and TRBJ2-3, with D possibly matching TRBD2 (6 bases). CDR3 length: 16 amino acids. V lost 1 base, J lost 0 bases, and 11 bases lay in between. The germline V gene has CDR1 KGHSH and CDR2 LQKENI. CDR3 sequence reads: CASSPRPGLSTDTQYF. For the CDR3, the DNA is TGTGCCAGCTCACCACGACCGGGACTTAGCACAGATACGCAGTATTTT.

The chain couples TRBV5-1 to TRBJ1-1, with D perhaps matching TRBD1 (6 bases). The CDR3 is 13 residues long. V was shortened by 0 bases and J by 4 bases, with 7 bases between the two germline ends. The germline V gene encodes CDR1 SGHRS and CDR2 YFSETQ. The CDR3 here is CASSLEGGTEAFF. CDR3 in DNA: TGCGCCAGCAGCTTGGAGGGGGGCACTGAAGCTTTCTTT.